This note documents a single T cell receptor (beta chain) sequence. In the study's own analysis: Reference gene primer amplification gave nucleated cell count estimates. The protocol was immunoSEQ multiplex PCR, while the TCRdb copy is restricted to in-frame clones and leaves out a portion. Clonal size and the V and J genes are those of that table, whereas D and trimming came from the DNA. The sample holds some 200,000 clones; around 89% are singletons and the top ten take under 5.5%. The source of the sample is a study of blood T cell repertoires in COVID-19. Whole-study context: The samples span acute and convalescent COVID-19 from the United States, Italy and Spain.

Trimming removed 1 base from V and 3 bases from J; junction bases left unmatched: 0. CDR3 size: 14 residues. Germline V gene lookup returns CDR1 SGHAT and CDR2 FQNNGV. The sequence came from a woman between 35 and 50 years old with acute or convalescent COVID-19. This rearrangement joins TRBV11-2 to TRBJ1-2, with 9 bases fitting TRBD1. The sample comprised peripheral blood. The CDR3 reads CASSLGTGDYGYTF. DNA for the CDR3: TGTGCCAGCAGCTTAGGGACAGGGGACTATGGCTACACCTTC.